A selection of T cell receptor beta chains follows, all from one sample in a study of cytomegalovirus exposure and HLA in healthy donors. Only in-frame clones appear in the TCRdb table, and some are missing; sequencing was by immunoSEQ multiplex PCR. The data show about 160,000 clones, around 83% seen once. Sequenced: PBMCs. The receptors shown here come from a man aged 50 or older in good health and CMV-seropositive. CDR3s include the opening cysteine and the closing phenylalanine or tryptophan. Each record gives: J gene, D gene, clone size, V gene, CDR3 protein, CDR3 DNA. The D gene is left open where the match is weak. Clone size is given for some rows only: seen once, a few or many times, or a class if the clone is expanded.

j_gene: TRBJ2-6
d_gene: .
abundance: .
v_gene: TRBV6-1
CDR3aa: CASSEQGSGANVLTF
CDR3nt: TGTGCCAGCAGTGAACAGGGCTCTGGGGCCAACGTCCTGACTTTC

j_gene: TRBJ2-4
d_gene: .
abundance: .
v_gene: TRBV7-8
CDR3aa: CASSSGAGTIQNIQYF
CDR3nt: TGTGCCAGCAGCTCAGGGGCAGGGACTATCCAAAACATTCAGTACTTC

j_gene: TRBJ1-5
d_gene: .
abundance: few
v_gene: TRBV5-1
CDR3aa: CASSLFGGPDQPQHF
CDR3nt: TGCGCCAGCAGCCTCTTCGGGGGGCCTGATCAGCCCCAGCATTTT

j_gene: TRBJ2-1
d_gene: TRBD2
abundance: .
v_gene: TRBV7-8
CDR3aa: CASSLVGGRLYNEQFF
CDR3nt: TGTGCCAGCAGCTTAGTGGGGGGGAGACTCTACAATGAGCAGTTCTTC

j_gene: TRBJ2-5
d_gene: TRBD2
abundance: .
v_gene: TRBV2
CDR3aa: CASSSGLAGLLRETQYF
CDR3nt: TGTGCCAGCAGCTCGGGACTAGCGGGCCTATTGAGAGAGACCCAGTACTTC

j_gene: TRBJ1-5
d_gene: .
abundance: .
v_gene: TRBV5-6
CDR3aa: CASSLAGGNGNQPQHF
CDR3nt: TGTGCCAGCAGCTTGGCGGGGGGTAACGGCAATCAGCCCCAGCATTTT

j_gene: TRBJ2-5
d_gene: TRBD1
abundance: .
v_gene: TRBV13
CDR3aa: CASSLRDREETQYF
CDR3nt: TGTGCCAGCAGCCTTCGGGACAGGGAAGAGACCCAGTACTTC

j_gene: TRBJ2-3
d_gene: .
abundance: .
v_gene: TRBV5-6
CDR3aa: CASSYGGTDTQYF
CDR3nt: TGTGCCAGCAGCTACGGGGGCACAGATACGCAGTATTTT

j_gene: TRBJ1-1
d_gene: .
abundance: .
v_gene: TRBV5-1
CDR3aa: CASSLSRGMNTEAFF
CDR3nt: TGCGCCAGCAGCTTATCGAGGGGGATGAACACTGAAGCTTTCTTT

j_gene: TRBJ1-5
d_gene: .
abundance: .
v_gene: TRBV5-6
CDR3aa: CASSLGGGNQPQHF
CDR3nt: TGTGCCAGCAGCTTAGGGGGGGGCAATCAGCCCCAGCATTTT

j_gene: TRBJ2-2
d_gene: .
abundance: .
v_gene: TRBV4-1
CDR3aa: CASSQARGRTGELFF
CDR3nt: TGCGCCAGCAGCCAAGCCAGGGGGAGGACCGGGGAGCTGTTTTTT

j_gene: TRBJ2-4
d_gene: TRBD2
abundance: .
v_gene: TRBV9
CDR3aa: CASSVGGGKGEYEAKNIQYF
CDR3nt: TGTGCCAGCAGCGTAGGGGGGGGAAAGGGAGAATATGAAGCCAAAAACATTCAGTACTTC

j_gene: TRBJ2-2
d_gene: .
abundance: once
v_gene: TRBV19
CDR3aa: CASSIQGSGELFF
CDR3nt: TGTGCCAGTAGTATACAGGGTTCCGGGGAGCTGTTTTTT

j_gene: TRBJ2-1
d_gene: TRBD2
abundance: .
v_gene: TRBV6-5
CDR3aa: CASRLLAGANNEQFF
CDR3nt: TGTGCCAGCAGGCTACTAGCGGGAGCCAACAATGAGCAGTTCTTC

j_gene: TRBJ1-1
d_gene: .
abundance: .
v_gene: TRBV5-5
CDR3aa: CASSLRTWGENTEAFF
CDR3nt: TGTGCCAGCAGCTTGAGGACTTGGGGGGAGAACACTGAAGCTTTCTTT

j_gene: TRBJ1-2
d_gene: TRBD1
abundance: .
v_gene: TRBV7-8
CDR3aa: CASSGGTGGGYGYTF
CDR3nt: TGTGCCAGCAGCGGTGGGACAGGGGGTGGCTATGGCTACACCTTC

j_gene: TRBJ2-5
d_gene: TRBD1
abundance: .
v_gene: TRBV25-1
CDR3aa: CASSARDSLQETQYF
CDR3nt: TGTGCCAGCAGTGCCCGGGACAGCCTCCAAGAGACCCAGTACTTC

j_gene: TRBJ1-1
d_gene: .
abundance: .
v_gene: TRBV19
CDR3aa: CASSMAGVGNTEAFF
CDR3nt: TGTGCCAGTAGTATGGCGGGGGTAGGGAACACTGAAGCTTTCTTT

j_gene: TRBJ2-3
d_gene: TRBD2
abundance: .
v_gene: TRBV2
CDR3aa: CASSDPAGVRDTQYF
CDR3nt: TGTGCCAGCAGTGACCCAGCGGGGGTGAGAGATACGCAGTATTTT

j_gene: TRBJ2-3
d_gene: .
abundance: .
v_gene: TRBV6-1
CDR3aa: CASSEVGGGPTDTQYF
CDR3nt: TGTGCCAGCAGTGAAGTAGGCGGGGGCCCCACAGATACGCAGTATTTT

j_gene: TRBJ1-1
d_gene: .
abundance: .
v_gene: TRBV18
CDR3aa: CASSPQGMRTEAFF
CDR3nt: TGTGCCAGCTCCCCTCAGGGGATGCGCACTGAAGCTTTCTTT

j_gene: TRBJ1-6
d_gene: TRBD1
abundance: once
v_gene: TRBV4-1
CDR3aa: CASSPGGGSPLHF
CDR3nt: TGCGCCAGCAGCCCAGGGGGCGGTTCACCCCTCCACTTT

j_gene: TRBJ2-2
d_gene: .
abundance: .
v_gene: TRBV13
CDR3aa: CASTRTRATNTGELFF
CDR3nt: TGTGCCAGCACCCGGACTCGTGCGACGAACACCGGGGAGCTGTTTTTT

j_gene: TRBJ2-2
d_gene: .
abundance: .
v_gene: TRBV7-9
CDR3aa: CASSPEEANTGELFF
CDR3nt: TGTGCCAGCAGCCCCGAGGAAGCGAACACCGGGGAGCTGTTTTTT

j_gene: TRBJ1-3
d_gene: TRBD1
abundance: .
v_gene: TRBV7-6
CDR3aa: CASSQTGERTIYF
CDR3nt: TGTGCCAGCAGCCAGACAGGGGAGCGGACCATATATTTT

j_gene: TRBJ2-3
d_gene: TRBD2
abundance: .
v_gene: TRBV28
CDR3aa: CASSPLAGEPTDTQYF
CDR3nt: TGTGCCAGCAGTCCCTTAGCGGGGGAACCCACAGATACGCAGTATTTT

j_gene: TRBJ1-2
d_gene: .
abundance: .
v_gene: TRBV15
CDR3aa: CATSRAVAGPLANYGYTF
CDR3nt: TGTGCCACCAGCAGGGCGGTCGCAGGGCCTTTAGCTAACTATGGCTACACCTTC

j_gene: TRBJ2-3
d_gene: TRBD1
abundance: .
v_gene: TRBV18
CDR3aa: CASSPLGTGVDTQYF
CDR3nt: TGTGCCAGCTCACCATTGGGGACAGGGGTAGATACGCAGTATTTT

j_gene: TRBJ2-2
d_gene: TRBD1
abundance: .
v_gene: TRBV19
CDR3aa: CAVGDSFSGELFF
CDR3nt: TGTGCCGTCGGGGACAGTTTCTCCGGGGAGCTGTTTTTT

j_gene: TRBJ2-5
d_gene: TRBD1
abundance: .
v_gene: TRBV2
CDR3aa: CASSVGTDTEETQYF
CDR3nt: TGTGCCAGCAGCGTCGGGACAGACACCGAAGAGACCCAGTACTTC

j_gene: TRBJ2-3
d_gene: TRBD2
abundance: .
v_gene: TRBV10-1
CDR3aa: CASSGRGGYTDTQYF
CDR3nt: TGCGCCAGCAGTGGACGCGGGGGATACACAGATACGCAGTATTTT

j_gene: TRBJ1-2
d_gene: TRBD1
abundance: once
v_gene: TRBV19
CDR3aa: CASTQGATSYGYTF
CDR3nt: TGTGCCAGTACACAGGGGGCCACTAGCTATGGCTACACCTTC

j_gene: TRBJ2-2
d_gene: .
abundance: .
v_gene: TRBV9
CDR3aa: CASSGEHTGELFF
CDR3nt: TGTGCCAGCAGCGGTGAGCATACCGGGGAGCTGTTTTTT

j_gene: TRBJ2-3
d_gene: .
abundance: once
v_gene: TRBV2
CDR3aa: CASLTGGSTDTQYF
CDR3nt: TGTGCCAGCTTAACCGGGGGTAGCACAGATACGCAGTATTTT

j_gene: TRBJ2-1
d_gene: TRBD2
abundance: .
v_gene: TRBV6-6
CDR3aa: CASSPTWTSGYNEQFF
CDR3nt: TGTGCCAGCAGTCCCACCTGGACTAGCGGCTACAATGAGCAGTTCTTC

j_gene: TRBJ1-3
d_gene: .
abundance: .
v_gene: TRBV28
CDR3aa: CASSLPWGRGTLRSGNTIYF
CDR3nt: TGTGCCAGCAGTTTACCTTGGGGGCGGGGGACCCTCAGATCGGGAAACACCATATATTTT

j_gene: TRBJ1-4
d_gene: .
abundance: .
v_gene: TRBV7-8
CDR3aa: CASSLGGASEKLFF
CDR3nt: TGTGCCAGCAGCTTAGGGGGCGCGAGTGAAAAACTGTTTTTT

j_gene: TRBJ2-2
d_gene: .
abundance: .
v_gene: TRBV19
CDR3aa: CASSIRIIGGPNTGELFF
CDR3nt: TGTGCCAGTAGTATTCGAATAATCGGGGGGCCGAACACCGGGGAGCTGTTTTTT

j_gene: TRBJ1-5
d_gene: .
abundance: .
v_gene: TRBV19
CDR3aa: CASSLNQPQHF
CDR3nt: TGTGCCAGTAGTTTAAATCAGCCCCAGCATTTT

j_gene: TRBJ1-5
d_gene: TRBD1
abundance: .
v_gene: TRBV30
CDR3aa: CAWGRGQGLQPQHF
CDR3nt: TGTGCCTGGGGAAGGGGACAGGGTCTTCAGCCCCAGCATTTT

j_gene: TRBJ1-4
d_gene: TRBD1
abundance: .
v_gene: TRBV5-6
CDR3aa: CASSFGRGQEKLFF
CDR3nt: TGTGCCAGCAGCTTCGGCAGGGGGCAGGAAAAACTGTTTTTT

j_gene: TRBJ2-1
d_gene: TRBD2
abundance: .
v_gene: TRBV9
CDR3aa: CASSESSGRNNEQFF
CDR3nt: TGTGCCAGCAGCGAATCTAGCGGGAGGAACAATGAGCAGTTCTTC

j_gene: TRBJ1-5
d_gene: .
abundance: .
v_gene: TRBV10-3
CDR3aa: CAISRGAGDQPQHF
CDR3nt: TGTGCCATCAGCCGAGGCGCAGGGGATCAGCCCCAGCATTTT

j_gene: TRBJ2-3
d_gene: TRBD2
abundance: .
v_gene: TRBV5-4
CDR3aa: CASSSGLAGESDTQYF
CDR3nt: TGTGCCAGCAGCTCGGGACTAGCGGGAGAGTCAGATACGCAGTATTTT

j_gene: TRBJ2-7
d_gene: .
abundance: .
v_gene: TRBV15
CDR3aa: CATSSGGSSYEQYF
CDR3nt: TGTGCCACCAGCAGTGGAGGGAGCTCCTACGAGCAGTACTTC

j_gene: TRBJ2-5
d_gene: TRBD2
abundance: .
v_gene: TRBV14
CDR3aa: CASSQSGDRGTQYF
CDR3nt: TGTGCCAGCAGCCAAAGCGGGGACCGGGGGACCCAGTACTTC

j_gene: TRBJ1-1
d_gene: .
abundance: .
v_gene: TRBV9
CDR3aa: CASSPEGGGTEAFF
CDR3nt: TGTGCCAGCAGCCCAGAGGGGGGGGGCACTGAAGCTTTCTTT

j_gene: TRBJ1-1
d_gene: TRBD1
abundance: .
v_gene: TRBV7-9
CDR3aa: CASSLRGQGASTEAFF
CDR3nt: TGTGCCAGCAGCTTGCGGGGACAGGGGGCGAGCACTGAAGCTTTCTTT

j_gene: TRBJ1-1
d_gene: .
abundance: .
v_gene: TRBV7-9
CDR3aa: CASSHTTNTEAFF
CDR3nt: TGTGCCAGCAGTCACACAACGAACACTGAAGCTTTCTTT

j_gene: TRBJ1-1
d_gene: .
abundance: few
v_gene: TRBV14
CDR3aa: CASSQASEAFF
CDR3nt: TGTGCCAGCAGCCAGGCCTCCGAAGCTTTCTTT

j_gene: TRBJ1-5
d_gene: TRBD1
abundance: .
v_gene: TRBV6-5
CDR3aa: CASRGTGAVQPQHF
CDR3nt: TGTGCCAGCAGGGGGACAGGGGCGGTTCAGCCCCAGCATTTT

j_gene: TRBJ1-1
d_gene: .
abundance: once
v_gene: TRBV9
CDR3aa: CASSVGGGGNTEAFF
CDR3nt: TGTGCCAGCAGCGTAGGCGGGGGAGGGAACACTGAAGCTTTCTTT

j_gene: TRBJ1-2
d_gene: .
abundance: .
v_gene: TRBV6-5
CDR3aa: CASSYSMKGNGYTF
CDR3nt: TGTGCCAGCAGTTACTCGATGAAGGGGAATGGCTACACCTTC

j_gene: TRBJ1-1
d_gene: .
abundance: once
v_gene: TRBV10-3
CDR3aa: CAISEGGMNTEAFF
CDR3nt: TGTGCCATCAGTGAGGGAGGGATGAACACTGAAGCTTTCTTT

j_gene: TRBJ1-2
d_gene: .
abundance: once
v_gene: TRBV27
CDR3aa: CASSFLRDQGGYTF
CDR3nt: TGTGCCAGCAGTTTCCTCCGGGATCAAGGAGGCTACACCTTC

j_gene: TRBJ1-5
d_gene: .
abundance: .
v_gene: TRBV7-9
CDR3aa: CASSYSNQPQHF
CDR3nt: TGTGCCAGCAGTTATAGCAATCAGCCCCAGCATTTT

j_gene: TRBJ2-1
d_gene: TRBD2
abundance: .
v_gene: TRBV7-3
CDR3aa: CASSHPSGEQFF
CDR3nt: TGTGCCAGCAGCCATCCTAGCGGTGAGCAGTTCTTC